This TCR beta chain stems from a study of T cell changes during pregnancy in multiple sclerosis. Using immunoSEQ multiplex PCR, the repertoire was profiled, and TCRdb retains in-frame clones only, with some absent. The table has 30,000 or so clones, roughly nine tenths seen once; the top ten hold around 10%. V trimming: 6 bases; J trimming: 6 bases; junction bases outside the gene matches: 6. Germline V gene sequence: CDR1 ENHRY, CDR2 SYGVKD. CDR3 length equals 16 residues. The receptor comes from a female donor with multiple sclerosis, enrolled in a pregnancy study. This sample comprised CD8+ T cells from peripheral blood mononuclear cells, obtained in the third trimester of pregnancy. J is TRBJ2-3 and V is TRBV10-3; 16 bases align to TRBD2. CDR3 amino acids: CAISTGTSGGVDTQYF. CDR3 DNA: TGTGCCATCAGCACCGGGACTAGCGGGGGGGTGGATACGCAGTATTTT.